These 12 T cell receptor beta chains originate from one sample sequenced in a study of T cell responses to AZD1222 COVID-19 vaccine (dated by TCRdb to about 2021). The sample's time point label, decoded: baseline before first vaccination. To prepare the library, the immunoSEQ multiplex PCR assay was applied. TCRdb retrieved this table from immuneACCESS and kept in-frame rearrangements only. Not all clones are present; in checked studies, unresolved V genes account for under half, and no reason is known for the remainder. The sample table shows 85,000 to 130,000 clones, and roughly 92% are seen once. The top ten hold around 4.7% of the sample. Sequenced here: peripheral blood, sampled on day 0 of AZD1222 vaccination. These receptors all stem from an adult in good health.

The chain employs TRBV7-9 and TRBJ2-6; D gene unclear. Trimming removed 0 bases at V and 0 bases at J, with 6 bases between. Germline CDR1 SEHNR, CDR2 FQNEAQ (reference sequence). The CDR3 contains 16 residues. The CDR3 sequence: CASSLAAGSGANVLTF. CDR3 DNA: TGTGCCAGCAGCTTAGCGGCCGGCTCTGGGGCCAACGTCCTGACTTTC.

The J gene is TRBJ2-2, the V gene TRBV4-2, with 8 positions matching TRBD2. This CDR3 region has 17 residues. The ends lost 3 bases at V and 5 bases at J; junction bases unmatched: 11. Germline V CDR1 and CDR2: LGHNA, YNFKEQ. CDR3 in DNA: TGTGCCAGCAGCCAGGATAGCGGGATCCGCAGAACCGGGGAGCTGTTTTTT. Translated, it gives CASSQDSGIRRTGELFF.

The rearrangement joins TRBV9 to TRBJ1-3, with a tentative D call TRBD1 (5 bases). The CDR3 contains 14 residues. CDR1 SGDLS and CDR2 YYNGEE come from the germline V gene. V shed 3 bases and J shed 4 bases, with 11 bases lying between them. CDR3 loop: CASSGGTSGNTIYF. The CDR3, as DNA: TGTGCCAGCAGCGGCGGGACTTCGGGAAACACCATATATTTT.

V usage is TRBV19 and J usage is TRBJ1-6; D not certain. Germline CDR1 reads LNHDA; CDR2 reads SQIVND (reference sequence). Trimming removed 5 bases from V and 0 bases from J, with 14 bases in between. This CDR3 spans 17 amino acids. The CDR3 coding sequence is TGTGCCAGTAGTTTTCGTGGGTTGAGCTCCTATAATTCACCCCTCCACTTT. It encodes CASSFRGLSSYNSPLHF.

This chain connects TRBV10-3 to TRBJ2-3; no firm D call. V was trimmed by 7 bases and J by 6 bases, leaving 11 bases between them. The CDR3 runs to 12 residues. In germline, CDR1 is ENHRY, CDR2 SYGVKD. This CDR3 reads CAITGVGDTQYF. In DNA, the CDR3 is TGTGCCATCACTGGGGTAGGGGATACGCAGTATTTT.

The rearrangement uses TRBV3-1 (or the pseudogene TRBV3-2) and TRBJ2-5; 9 bases are a match to TRBD2. The CDR3 totals 13 residues. With V trimmed by 7 bases and J by 5 bases, 5 bases remained unmatched. The V gene's germline CDR1 is LGHDT and CDR2 YNNKEL (reference sequence). For the CDR3, the DNA is TGTGCCAGCATCATTAGCGGGAGCGAGACCCAGTACTTC. As protein: CASIISGSETQYF.

The chain is built from TRBV18 and TRBJ2-2, with D unclear. V was trimmed by 0 bases and J by 2 bases, leaving 13 bases between them. The CDR3 covers 17 residues. Germline values: CDR1 KGHSH, CDR2 LQKENI. CDR3 nucleotides: TGTGCCAGCTCACCACCTTCGCGGCTGGGAAACACCGGGGAGCTGTTTTTT. Translating it yields CASSPPSRLGNTGELFF.

This rearrangement joins TRBV29-1 to TRBJ1-2; possible D gene TRBD1, 6 bases. Germline V CDR1 and CDR2: SQVTM, ANQGSEA. The CDR3 consists of 13 residues. V was shortened by 6 bases and J by 3 bases, with 14 bases between the two germline ends. CDR3 amino acids: CSVLLTGHYGYTF. CDR3 nucleotide sequence: TGCAGCGTCCTATTAACAGGGCACTATGGCTACACCTTC.

The genes are TRBV9 and TRBJ1-2, with D unclear. With 4 bases removed from V and 5 bases from J, the gap between germline ends came to 15 bases. The CDR3 spans 14 residues. The germline CDR1 and CDR2 sequences are SGDLS and YYNGEE. CDR3 bases: TGTGCCAGCAGCATGGGCCGGGCGGGGTATGGCTACACCTTC. Protein: CASSMGRAGYGYTF. Drawing the rest from reference TRBV9 and TRBJ1-2, the complete variable domain is DSGVTQTPKHLITATGQRVTLRCSPRSGDLSVYWYQQSLDQGLQFLIQYYNGEERAKGNILERFSAQQFPDLHSELNLSSLELGDSALYFCASSMGRAGYGYTFGSGTRLTVV.

On this clone itself: At one boundary the junction diverges from the germline segment, which might be a read error. The chain employs TRBV20-1 and TRBJ1-2; D is uncertain. This CDR3 comprises 11 residues. Germline CDR1 and CDR2: DFQATT and SNEGSKA (reference sequence). The CDR3 is CSARGAYGYTF. In DNA, the CDR3 is TGCAGTGCGAGAGGAGCTTATGGCTACACCTTC.

The CDR3 sequence is CASSIPGGSGANVLTF. The CDR3 DNA reads TGCGCCAGCAGCATCCCGGGGGGCTCTGGGGCCAACGTCCTGACTTTC. The chain employs TRBV5-1 and TRBJ2-6, with TRBD2 matching 7 bases. The germline V gene encodes CDR1 SGHRS and CDR2 YFSETQ. V was pared by 4 bases and J by 0 bases, with 4 bases of the junction left unmatched. This CDR3 contains 16 residues.

This rearrangement joins TRBV9 to TRBJ2-7, with 8 bases matching TRBD1. The CDR3 sequence is 15 residues long. Germline CDR1 SGDLS, CDR2 YYNGEE. V trimming: 0 bases; J trimming: 3 bases; junction bases outside the gene matches: 5. In nucleotides, the CDR3 is TGTGCCAGCAGCGTAGAAATCGGACAGGGCTACGAGCAGTACTTC. Translation gives CASSVEIGQGYEQYF.